A single sample is the source of the 8 T cell receptor beta chains below, sequenced in a study of T cell repertoires in ileal Crohn's disease. Some clones are missing from TCRdb's copy, which holds only in-frame ones; the method was immunoSEQ multiplex PCR. The data contain 10,000 to 15,000 clones, 65% to 85% of them singletons. The time point denotes: neoterminal ileum biopsy at postoperative endoscopy, about 6 months after surgery. Sequencing input: ileal tissue. These receptors were taken from an adult with Crohn's disease.

The chain links TRBV5-1 to TRBJ2-7; TRBD2 matches at 13 bases. Germline V gene sequence: CDR1 SGHRS, CDR2 YFSETQ. V shed 4 bases, J shed 7 bases, and the junction held 14 bases outside the gene matches. The CDR3 runs 17 residues. The DNA of the CDR3 is TGCGCCAGCAGCCCGGGACTAGCGGGACCTCTTCCGGGAGAGCAGTACTTC. Protein sequence: CASSPGLAGPLPGEQYF.

The rearrangement uses TRBV4-1 and TRBJ2-7; 8 bases line up with TRBD1. The CDR3 contains 15 residues. V was clipped by 5 bases and J by 10 bases; unmatched bases: 16. Germline V CDR1 and CDR2: MGHRA, YSYEKL. DNA for the CDR3: TGCGCCAGCAGCTCAGGACAGGGCGGGAATATTTATCAGTACTTC. This encodes CASSSGQGGNIYQYF.

This sequence joins TRBV2 and TRBJ1-6; D remains unclear. The length of the CDR3 is 14 residues. Germline CDR1 SNHLY, CDR2 FYNNEI. The ends were cut back, 6 bases at V and 9 bases at J, with 15 bases in the middle. CDR3 DNA sequence: TGTGCCAGCAGGGCCTCTTCGCAGCGTTCACCCCTCCACTTT. Translating it yields CASRASSQRSPLHF.

This clone was detected only once. J is TRBJ2-1 and V is TRBV11-2; 7 bases map to TRBD2. Looked up from germline, CDR1 is SGHAT and CDR2 is FQNNGV. Losses at the gene ends were 4 bases for V and 0 bases for J; bases not matched to a gene: 6. The CDR3 extends over 16 amino acids. The CDR3 nucleotides read TGTGCCAGCAGCTGGGGCGGCGGGAGCTCCTACAATGAGCAGTTCTTC. Translating it yields CASSWGGGSSYNEQFF.

V is TRBV10-2 and J is TRBJ1-3; no definite D call. Germline loops: CDR1 WSHSY, CDR2 SAAADI. The CDR3 consists of 16 residues. V lost 6 bases and J lost 3, with 18 bases in between. This CDR3 reads CASSVNGLALGNTIYF. The CDR3 DNA is TGCGCCAGCAGCGTAAATGGACTGGCTCTTGGAAACACCATATATTTT.

This chain links TRBV28 with TRBJ2-1; tentatively, D is TRBD2 (7 bases). The CDR3 extends over 17 amino acids. V was cut by 1 base and J by 4 bases, with 17 bases left in between. Germline V gene sequence: CDR1 MDHEN, CDR2 SYDVKM. This CDR3 reads CASSLSAEGGPYNEQFF. CDR3 nucleotide sequence: TGTGCCAGCAGTTTATCCGCGGAGGGGGGGCCTTACAATGAGCAGTTCTTC.

This clone was detected once. The chain is built from TRBV18 and TRBJ1-1; D is uncertain. V lost 0 bases to trimming and J lost 1 base, with 9 bases between them. This CDR3 comprises 15 residues. Per the germline V gene, CDR1 is KGHSH and CDR2 is LQKENI. The CDR3 sequence: CASSPPWQSNTEAFF. CDR3 DNA sequence: TGTGCCAGCTCACCACCCTGGCAGTCGAACACTGAAGCTTTCTTT.

The rearrangement links TRBV5-1 to TRBJ2-7; 8 bases agree with TRBD2. Germline-derived CDR1 and CDR2 are SGHRS and YFSETQ. The CDR3 runs to 14 residues. The J segment lost 2 bases and the V segment lost 4 bases, leaving 5 bases of the junction unmatched. This CDR3 is CASSPGLVPYEQYF. As DNA, the CDR3 is TGCGCCAGCAGCCCGGGACTAGTGCCCTACGAGCAGTACTTC. The variable domain in full, completed from reference TRBV5-1 and TRBJ2-7, reads KAGVTQTPRYLIKTRGQQVTLSCSPISGHRSVSWYQQTPGQGLQFLFEYFSETQRNKGNFPGRFSGRQFSNSRSEMNVSTLELGDSALYLCASSPGLVPYEQYFGPGTRLTVT.